This paragraph covers one T cell receptor (beta chain) sequence. The J segment lost 3 bases and the V segment lost 2 bases, leaving 8 bases of the junction unmatched. The length of the CDR3 is 17 residues. Germline CDR1 reads KGHSY; CDR2 reads FQNENV. Unsorted cryopreserved PBMC were sequenced, averaging roughly 99,000 T cells per clinical donor. The source of the sample is a study of T cells in tuberculosis. The assay was immunoSEQ multiplex PCR, and TCRdb's table has in-frame clones only and misses some. Altogether 30,000 or so clones are present, 95% being singletons, with the ten largest covering 2.4%.

This chain joins TRBV16 and TRBJ2-2; the match to TRBD2 covers 8 bases. The sample taken for sequencing was PBMCs. The clonotype was recovered from a donor aged 10 to 29 with latent tuberculosis or without tuberculosis infection. The CDR3 reads CASSQILAGKDTGELFF. The CDR3 bases are TGTGCCAGCAGCCAAATTTTAGCGGGGAAGGACACCGGGGAGCTGTTTTTT.